This is a list of T cell receptor beta chains from one sample in a study of blood T cells in healthy people across ages. From the 5' RACE reads, TCRdb called clonotypes with MiXCR, one entry per CDR3 protein. This table has 660,000 or so distinct CDR3 sequences, around 54% appearing once. Sequenced sample: blood. These receptors were collected from a man aged 55-75 years in good health. Both conserved end residues are part of each CDR3. A D gene is named only where the DNA matches it firmly. Clone size, where shown, is once, few, many, or a class for clones that have expanded.

size,J,D,V,DNA,CDR3
NA,TRBJ2-3,NA,TRBV11-2,TGTGCCAGCAGCTTCTTAGCAGACCATACGGGTTTAGATACGCAGTATTTT,CASSFLADHTGLDTQYF
few,TRBJ2-1,TRBD2,TRBV7-2,TGTGCCAGCAGCTTACTAGCGGGGATTGGTAATGAGCAGTTCTTC,CASSLLAGIGNEQFF
NA,TRBJ2-7,TRBD1,TRBV9,TGTGCCAGCAGCGTAGCGGGACAGGGGGTTGACGAGCAGTACTTC,CASSVAGQGVDEQYF
few,TRBJ2-7,NA,TRBV28,TGTGCCAGCAGGGACAGCTCCCAGCAGTACTTC,CASRDSSQQYF
NA,TRBJ2-1,NA,TRBV5-1,TGCGCCAGCAGCTTGGGGCCTACTAACAATGAGCAGTTCTTC,CASSLGPTNNEQFF
NA,TRBJ2-6,NA,TRBV28,TGTGCCAGCGCCCTCAGCTCTGGGGCCAACGTCCTGACTTTC,CASALSSGANVLTF
NA,TRBJ2-3,TRBD2,TRBV20-1,TGCAGTGCTAATAGCGGGGGGGAGGATACGCAGTATTTT,CSANSGGEDTQYF
few,TRBJ1-4,NA,TRBV4-2,TGTGCCAGCAGCCAAGATCGTGGGAGGATCGATGAAAAACTGTTTTTT,CASSQDRGRIDEKLFF
NA,TRBJ2-3,TRBD2,TRBV20-1,TGCAGTGCTAGAGGCTCCGGGACTAACACAGATACGCAGTATTTT,CSARGSGTNTDTQYF
few,TRBJ2-1,NA,TRBV7-2,TGTGCCAGCAGCTTGTACCCCAGGATGGCAGAATACAATGAGCAGTTCTTC,CASSLYPRMAEYNEQFF
NA,TRBJ2-1,NA,TRBV20-1,TGCAGTGCACAGACAGGGCAGGGGGGTTACAATGAGCAGTTCTTC,CSAQTGQGGYNEQFF
few,TRBJ2-7,NA,TRBV11-2,TGTGCCAGCAGGTTGGGAACTACGGGAAACGAGCAGTACTTC,CASRLGTTGNEQYF
NA,TRBJ2-5,NA,TRBV20-1,TGCAGTGCATGGCTGGCCCAAGAGACCCAGTACTTC,CSAWLAQETQYF
NA,TRBJ2-1,TRBD1,TRBV7-6,TGTGCCAGCAGCTTAGAAGCTGCGGACAGGGGTAATAATGAGCAGTTCTTC,CASSLEAADRGNNEQFF
NA,TRBJ1-1,NA,TRBV4-2,TGTGCCAGCAGCCGCTCGACCTTCCCCGGGGTAAGAACTGAAGCTTTCTTT,CASSRSTFPGVRTEAFF
once,TRBJ2-3,TRBD1,TRBV20-1,TGCAGTGCTACACAGGGGGCTCGTCCAGATACGCAGTATTTT,CSATQGARPDTQYF
few,TRBJ1-1,NA,TRBV2,TGTGCCAGCAGTGTTGAGGTGTTGAACACTGAAGCTTTCTTT,CASSVEVLNTEAFF
NA,TRBJ2-2,NA,TRBV7-6,TGTGCCAGCAGCTTAGGGGGGACGTACGGGGAGCTGTTTTTT,CASSLGGTYGELFF
few,TRBJ2-3,NA,TRBV7-3,TGTGCCAGCAGCTTCGGAGCGAGCACAGATACGCAGTATTTT,CASSFGASTDTQYF
few,TRBJ2-7,NA,TRBV5-1,TGCGCCAGCAGGCAAGGACCGACACAGTCCTACGAGCAGTACTTC,CASRQGPTQSYEQYF
NA,TRBJ2-7,NA,TRBV4-1,TGCGCCAGCAGCCAAAGGGACGGATACGAGCAGTACTTC,CASSQRDGYEQYF
NA,TRBJ1-5,NA,TRBV12-3/TRBV12-4,TGTGCCAGCAGTTTACGCCTCGGGGGCAATCAGCCCCAGCATTTT,CASSLRLGGNQPQHF
NA,TRBJ1-2,TRBD1,TRBV3-1,TGTGCCAGCAGCCAAGAGGCCACAGGGGGCGTGAACTATGGCTACACCTTC,CASSQEATGGVNYGYTF
NA,TRBJ1-2,TRBD1,TRBV5-1,TGCGCCAGCAGACTAGGGGACAGTCTTAACTATGGCTACACCTTC,CASRLGDSLNYGYTF
few,TRBJ1-5,NA,TRBV7-2,TGTGCCAGCAGCCCCTGGGCAGGGAACAATCAGCCCCAGCATTTT,CASSPWAGNNQPQHF
few,TRBJ2-4,NA,TRBV29-1,TGCAGCGTTGGAAGAGACGCACAAAACATTCAGTACTTC,CSVGRDAQNIQYF
few,TRBJ1-1,TRBD1,TRBV5-1,TGCGCCAGCAGCCAGCCGGGGACAGGGAACACTGAAGCTTTCTTT,CASSQPGTGNTEAFF
NA,TRBJ2-1,TRBD1,TRBV6-6,TGTGCCAGCAGCCAGGTTCCACAGGGGATCAATGGGCAGTTCTTC,CASSQVPQGINGQFF
NA,TRBJ2-1,NA,TRBV29-1,TGCAGCGTGGAATTTGGGCCGGAGTACAATGAGCAGTTCTTC,CSVEFGPEYNEQFF
NA,TRBJ2-4,TRBD2,TRBV4-2,TGTGCCAGCAGCCAAGACAGGACTAGCGGGGGGTCCAAAAACATTCAGTACTTC,CASSQDRTSGGSKNIQYF
NA,TRBJ2-5,TRBD2,TRBV11-3,TGTGCCAGCAGCCTTGGGACTAGCGGGGGGGTACAAGAGACCCAGTACTTC,CASSLGTSGGVQETQYF
NA,TRBJ2-6,NA,TRBV5-1,TGCGCCAGCAGCGTGACAGGTAGCTCTGGGGCCAACGTCCTGACTTTC,CASSVTGSSGANVLTF
NA,TRBJ2-4,NA,TRBV20-1,TGCAGTGCTAGACAGGGGAACCTAGCCAAAAACATTCAGTACTTC,CSARQGNLAKNIQYF
NA,TRBJ2-7,NA,TRBV12-3/TRBV12-4,TGTGCCAGCAGTTTATTCGGGACCGAGCAGTACTTC,CASSLFGTEQYF
NA,TRBJ2-5,TRBD1,TRBV20-1,TGCAGTGCTAGAGATTGGACAGGGAAAGAGACCCAGTACTTC,CSARDWTGKETQYF
few,TRBJ2-5,NA,TRBV6-5,TGTGCCAGCAGTTACTCGAGGCGGTCCAGGGAGACCCAGTACTTC,CASSYSRRSRETQYF
once,TRBJ2-2,NA,TRBV20-1,TGCAGTGCTAGACAGCAGAACACCGGGGAGCTGTTTTTT,CSARQQNTGELFF
few,TRBJ2-1,TRBD2,TRBV2,TGTGCCACACGCCGTACTAGCGGGGGGGCCAATGAGCAGTTCTTC,CATRRTSGGANEQFF
NA,TRBJ1-5,NA,TRBV5-1,TGCGCCAGCAGCCTTGGAAACAATCAGCCCCAGCATTTT,CASSLGNNQPQHF
NA,TRBJ2-1,NA,TRBV2,TGTGCCAGCGGTGGGGGACGAAGCTCCTACAATGAGCAGTTCTTC,CASGGGRSSYNEQFF
once,TRBJ2-3,TRBD2,TRBV15,TGTGCCACCAGCAGAGACCTAGCGGGGGGCACAGATACGCAGTATTTT,CATSRDLAGGTDTQYF
few,TRBJ1-1,NA,TRBV20-1,TGCAGTGCTAGCCCGACAGGGAACACTGAAGCTTTCTTT,CSASPTGNTEAFF
NA,TRBJ1-2,NA,TRBV28,TGTGCCAGCAGTTTGATCGGGCCCGGGGACGGCTACACCTTC,CASSLIGPGDGYTF
few,TRBJ2-7,NA,TRBV6-6,TGTGCCAGCAGTCGCCTCAACTACGAGCAGTACTTC,CASSRLNYEQYF
few,TRBJ2-7,NA,TRBV6-5,TGTGCCAGTAGTTACGGGGGAGGGACAGACGAGCAGTACTTC,CASSYGGGTDEQYF